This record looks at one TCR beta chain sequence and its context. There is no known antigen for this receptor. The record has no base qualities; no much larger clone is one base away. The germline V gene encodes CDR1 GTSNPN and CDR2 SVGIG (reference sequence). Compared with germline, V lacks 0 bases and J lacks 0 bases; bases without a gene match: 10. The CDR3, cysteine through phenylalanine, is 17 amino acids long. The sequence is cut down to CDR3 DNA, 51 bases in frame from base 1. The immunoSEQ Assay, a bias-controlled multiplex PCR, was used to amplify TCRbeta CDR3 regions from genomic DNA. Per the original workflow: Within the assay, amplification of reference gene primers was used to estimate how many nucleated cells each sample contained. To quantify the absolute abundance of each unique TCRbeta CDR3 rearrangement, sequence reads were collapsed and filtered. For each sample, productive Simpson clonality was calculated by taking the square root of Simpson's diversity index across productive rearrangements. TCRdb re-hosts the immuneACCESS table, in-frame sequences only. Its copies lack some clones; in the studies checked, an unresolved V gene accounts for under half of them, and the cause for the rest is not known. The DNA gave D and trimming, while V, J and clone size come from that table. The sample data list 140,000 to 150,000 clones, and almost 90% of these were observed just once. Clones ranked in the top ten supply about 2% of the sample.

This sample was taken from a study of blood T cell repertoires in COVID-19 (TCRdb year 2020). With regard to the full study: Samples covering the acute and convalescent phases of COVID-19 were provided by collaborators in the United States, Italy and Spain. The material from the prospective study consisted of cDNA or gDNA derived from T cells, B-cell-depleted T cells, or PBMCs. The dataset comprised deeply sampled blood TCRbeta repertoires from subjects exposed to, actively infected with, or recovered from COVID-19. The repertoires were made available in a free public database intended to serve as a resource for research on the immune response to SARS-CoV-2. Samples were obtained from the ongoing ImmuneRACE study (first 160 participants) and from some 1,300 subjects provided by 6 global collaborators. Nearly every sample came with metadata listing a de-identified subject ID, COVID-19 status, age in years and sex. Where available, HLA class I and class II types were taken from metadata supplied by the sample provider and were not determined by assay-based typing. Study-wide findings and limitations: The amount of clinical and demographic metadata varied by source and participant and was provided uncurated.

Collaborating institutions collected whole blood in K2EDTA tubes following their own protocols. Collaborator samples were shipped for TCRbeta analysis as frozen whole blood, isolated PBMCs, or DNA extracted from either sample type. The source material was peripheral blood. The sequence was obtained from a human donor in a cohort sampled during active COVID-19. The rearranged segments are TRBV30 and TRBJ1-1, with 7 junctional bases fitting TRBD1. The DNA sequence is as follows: TGTGCCTGGAGTGTAACAGGGGCCACTCCCTTGAACACTGAAGCTTTCTTT. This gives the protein CAWSVTGATPLNTEAFF.